This T cell receptor beta chain was documented in a study of CD8 T cells in ankylosing spondylitis. As the method for making TCR beta libraries, quantitative 5'-RACE with molecular barcodes was used. TCRdb passed the 5' RACE reads through MiXCR, listing each CDR3 protein once. The sample comprises some 130,000 distinct CDR3 sequences, about 7% of which are singletons, and 9.5% to 15% rests with the top ten. The CDR3 has 13 amino acids. Germline CDR1 SGDLS, CDR2 YYNGEE. V lost 0 bases and J 7 bases, leaving 8 bases between the germline ends. This clonotype has ten or more counts. This clonotype originated in a female donor with ankylosing spondylitis or in good health (not recorded which). This chain uses TRBV9 with TRBJ2-1; unclear D gene. The sample comprised blood, either unsorted or a sorted T cell fraction (not recorded which). Here the CDR3 reads CASSVEPRNEQFF. The CDR3, as DNA: TGTGCCAGCAGCGTAGAACCCCGGAATGAGCAGTTCTTC. The variable domain in full, with the rest retrieved from reference TRBV9 and TRBJ2-1, is DSGVTQTPKHLITATGQRVTLRCSPRSGDLSVYWYQQSLDQGLQFLIQYYNGEERAKGNILERFSAQQFPDLHSELNLSSLELGDSALYFCASSVEPRNEQFFGPGTRLTVL.